Listed here are 13 T cell receptor beta chains from one sample, sequenced in a study of siplizumab effects on memory and regulatory T cells. Sequenced by immunoSEQ multiplex PCR; TCRdb stores in-frame clones only, minus some. Among under 100,000 clones listed, over 80% were seen once. Sequencing used Tregs sorted from blood. Receptor source: a human donor in good health.

This clone was observed a single time. This chain uses TRBV19 with TRBJ1-4; D remains unclear. Germline V CDR1 and CDR2: LNHDA, SQIVND (reference sequence). There are 13 residues in the CDR3. Between the trimmed V and J ends, which lost 9 bases and 8 bases, there was a span of 16 bases. CDR3 in amino acids: CASQTRWQEKLFF. In DNA, the CDR3 is TGTGCCAGCCAGACACGATGGCAGGAAAAACTGTTTTTT.

V is TRBV2 and J is TRBJ1-4, with D maybe TRBD1 (5 bases). Trimming pared 2 bases from V and 10 bases from J, leaving 14 bases between. The CDR3 runs to 14 residues. CDR1 and CDR2 from the germline V gene are SNHLY and FYNNEI. The DNA of the CDR3 is TGTGCCAGCAGTGAAAGTCGGGGGATCGGAAAACTGTTTTTT. Translation gives CASSESRGIGKLFF.

V is TRBV5-1 and J is TRBJ2-7; 11 nucleotides match TRBD1. Germline values: CDR1 SGHRS, CDR2 YFSETQ. There are 16 residues in the CDR3. Germline trimming cut 4 bases from V and 0 bases from J; bases unmatched to any gene: 6. The chain's CDR3 is CASSPGTGGSSYEQYF. Written as DNA, the CDR3 is TGCGCCAGCAGCCCCGGGACAGGGGGGAGCTCCTACGAGCAGTACTTC.

CDR3: CAWRDWGPVEKLFF. CDR3 coding DNA: TGTGCCTGGAGGGATTGGGGGCCGGTCGAAAAACTGTTTTTT. The rearrangement joins TRBV30 to TRBJ1-4; D is possibly TRBD1 (6 bases). This CDR3 comprises 14 residues. Germline values: CDR1 GTSNPN, CDR2 SVGIG (reference sequence). V dropped 3 bases and J dropped 8 bases, with 16 bases sitting between them.

The genes are TRBV4-2 and TRBJ2-3, with D tentatively TRBD2 (6 bases). There are 14 residues in the CDR3. V was cut by 4 bases and J by 4 bases, with 12 bases left in between. Germline V gene sequence: CDR1 LGHNA, CDR2 YNFKEQ. The CDR3 DNA follows: TGTGCCAGCAGCCGACTAGAGGTCTCAGATACGCAGTATTTT. It yields the protein CASSRLEVSDTQYF.

The chain employs TRBV9 and TRBJ1-2; no clear D. V was trimmed by 4 bases and J by 2 bases, leaving 9 bases between them. Germline V gene data show CDR1 as SGDLS and CDR2 as YYNGEE. This CDR3 spans 13 amino acids. CDR3 residues: CASSFGANYGYTF. CDR3 DNA: TGTGCCAGCAGCTTCGGAGCGAACTATGGCTACACCTTC. The full variable domain, in which reference TRBV9 and TRBJ1-2 provide the parts outside the CDR3, is DSGVTQTPKHLITATGQRVTLRCSPRSGDLSVYWYQQSLDQGLQFLIQYYNGEERAKGNILERFSAQQFPDLHSELNLSSLELGDSALYFCASSFGANYGYTFGSGTRLTVV.

This chain joins TRBV18 and TRBJ2-7; D is possibly TRBD1 (6 bases). From germline, CDR1 is KGHSH and CDR2 LQKENI. Trimming removed 3 bases from V and 6 bases from J, with 12 bases in between. The CDR3 extends over 13 amino acids. CDR3 sequence reads: CASSPLQGSEQYF. DNA for the CDR3: TGTGCCAGCTCACCTCTACAGGGCTCCGAGCAGTACTTC.

V and J are TRBV6-1 and TRBJ2-1, with no clear D. This CDR3 comprises 15 residues. CDR1 and CDR2 from the germline V gene are MNHNS and SASEGT. V was trimmed by 0 bases and J by 7 bases, leaving 13 bases between them. Written as DNA, the CDR3 is TGTGCCAGCAGTGAAGCGATGGCGTTTGGGAATGAGCAGTTCTTC. Protein sequence: CASSEAMAFGNEQFF.

The chain recombines TRBV29-1 with TRBJ1-2; D is unresolved. Germline V gives CDR1 SQVTM, CDR2 ANQGSEA. V lost 1 base and J lost 0, with 9 bases in between. This CDR3 region has 14 residues. This CDR3 is CSVEADGANYGYTF. The CDR3, as DNA: TGCAGCGTTGAAGCCGACGGAGCTAACTATGGCTACACCTTC.

The CDR3 region has the DNA TGTGCCAGCAGCTTGGGACTAGCGGGGTTACAAGAGACCCAGTACTTC. Residues: CASSLGLAGLQETQYF. This chain connects TRBV5-8 to TRBJ2-5, with 11 positions matching TRBD2. V was pared by 0 bases and J by 2 bases, with 3 bases of the junction left unmatched. In germline, CDR1 is SGHTS, CDR2 YDEGEE. The CDR3 is made up of 16 amino acids.

The chain combines TRBV5-4 with TRBJ1-4; no clear D. CDR1 and CDR2 (germline): SGHNT, YYREEE (reference sequence). The CDR3 contains 14 residues. Trimming left V 0 bases short and J 2 bases short, with 5 bases between. The CDR3 DNA is TGTGCCAGCAGCTTGGGGGTCACTAATGAAAAACTGTTTTTT. Protein sequence: CASSLGVTNEKLFF.

The chain recombines TRBV23-1 with TRBJ1-4; D gene unclear. TRBV23-1 is placed among ORFs of uncertain function. The CDR3 has 13 amino acids. V lost 4 bases, J lost 7 bases, and 10 bases lay in between. The CDR3 loop is CASSPPSGEKLFF. CDR3 nucleotides: TGCGCCAGCAGTCCTCCCTCTGGTGAAAAACTGTTTTTT.

V is TRBV19 and J is TRBJ1-4; a possible D gene is TRBD1 (5 bases). Trimming stripped 3 bases from V and 3 bases from J, with 14 bases between. This CDR3 comprises 16 residues. CDR1 is LNHDA, CDR2 SQIVND, per germline (reference sequence). The CDR3 sequence: CASSIQGVEANEKLFF. CDR3 bases: TGTGCCAGTAGTATCCAGGGAGTTGAAGCTAATGAAAAACTGTTTTTT.